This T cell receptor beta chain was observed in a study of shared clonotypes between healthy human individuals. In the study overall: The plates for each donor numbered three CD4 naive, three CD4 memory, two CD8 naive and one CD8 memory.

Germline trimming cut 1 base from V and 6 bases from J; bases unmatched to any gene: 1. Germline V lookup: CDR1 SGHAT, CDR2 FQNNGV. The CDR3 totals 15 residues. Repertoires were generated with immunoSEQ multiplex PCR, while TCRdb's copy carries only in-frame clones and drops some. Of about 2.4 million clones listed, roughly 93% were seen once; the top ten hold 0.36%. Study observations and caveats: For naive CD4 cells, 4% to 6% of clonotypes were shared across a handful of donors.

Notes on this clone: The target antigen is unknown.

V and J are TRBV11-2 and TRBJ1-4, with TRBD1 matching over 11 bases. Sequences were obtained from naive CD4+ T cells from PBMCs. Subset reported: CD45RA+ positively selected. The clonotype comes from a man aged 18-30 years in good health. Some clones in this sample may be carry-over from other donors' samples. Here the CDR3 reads CASSLVGQGDEKLFF. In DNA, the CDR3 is TGTGCCAGCAGCTTAGTGGGACAGGGGGATGAAAAACTGTTTTTT.